The table lists the clone carrying this TCR beta chain with a count of one. No antigen is known for it. Primers included in the PCR were 60 Vbeta and 13 Jbeta primers. Assay: immunoSEQ multiplex PCR; the TCRdb copy retains only in-frame clones and omits some. This table has roughly 100,000 clones, roughly three fifths appearing once. This sample was included in a study of cytomegalovirus exposure and HLA in healthy donors. Points from the study as a whole: Many donors carried some public TCRs, although rarity characterized most TCR sequences.

Sequenced material: PBMCs. The receptor was derived from a man aged 25-45 years in good health and CMV-seropositive.

CDR3 coding DNA: TGTGCCAGCTCACCACGGACAAGGACGGATGAGCAGTTCTTC. Residues: CASSPRTRTDEQFF. The rearrangement joins TRBV18 to TRBJ2-1; maybe TRBD1 (5 bases). Trimming took 1 base from V and 8 from J, leaving 12 bases between them. The CDR3 has 14 amino acids. Germline V gene data show CDR1 as KGHSH and CDR2 as LQKENI.